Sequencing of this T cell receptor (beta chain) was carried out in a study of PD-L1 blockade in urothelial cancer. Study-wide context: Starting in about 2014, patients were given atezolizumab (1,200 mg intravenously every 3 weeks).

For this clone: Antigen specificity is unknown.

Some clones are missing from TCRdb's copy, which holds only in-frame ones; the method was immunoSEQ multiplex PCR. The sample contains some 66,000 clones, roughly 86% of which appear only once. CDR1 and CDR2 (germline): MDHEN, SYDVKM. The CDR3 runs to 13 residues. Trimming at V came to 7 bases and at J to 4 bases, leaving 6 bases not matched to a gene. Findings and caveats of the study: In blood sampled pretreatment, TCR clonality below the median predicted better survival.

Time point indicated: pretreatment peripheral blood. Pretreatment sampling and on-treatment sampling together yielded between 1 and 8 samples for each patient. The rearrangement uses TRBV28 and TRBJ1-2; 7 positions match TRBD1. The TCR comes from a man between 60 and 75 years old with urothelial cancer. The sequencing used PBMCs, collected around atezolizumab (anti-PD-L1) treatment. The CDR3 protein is CASTTTGLYGYTF. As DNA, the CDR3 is TGTGCCAGCACCACGACAGGGCTCTATGGCTACACCTTC.